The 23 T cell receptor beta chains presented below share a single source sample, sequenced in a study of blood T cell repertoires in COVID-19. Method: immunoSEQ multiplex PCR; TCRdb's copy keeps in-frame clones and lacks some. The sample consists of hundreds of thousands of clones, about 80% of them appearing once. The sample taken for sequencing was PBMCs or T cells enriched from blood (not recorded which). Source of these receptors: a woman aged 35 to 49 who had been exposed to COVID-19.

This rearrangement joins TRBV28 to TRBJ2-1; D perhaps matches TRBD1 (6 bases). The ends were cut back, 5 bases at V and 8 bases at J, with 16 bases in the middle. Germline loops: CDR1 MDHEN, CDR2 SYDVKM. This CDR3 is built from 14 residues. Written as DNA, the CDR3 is TGTGCCAGCAGTCGAAGACAGGTCCGGCATGAGCAGTTCTTC. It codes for CASSRRQVRHEQFF. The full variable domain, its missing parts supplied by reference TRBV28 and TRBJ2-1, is DVKVTQSSRYLVKRTGEKVFLECVQDMDHENMFWYRQDPGLGLRLIYFSYDVKMKEKGDIPEGYSVSREKKERFSLILESASTNQTSMYLCASSRRQVRHEQFFGPGTRLTVL.

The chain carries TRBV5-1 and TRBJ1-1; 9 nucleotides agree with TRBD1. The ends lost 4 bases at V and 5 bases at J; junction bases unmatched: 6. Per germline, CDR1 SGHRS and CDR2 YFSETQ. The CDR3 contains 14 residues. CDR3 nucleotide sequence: TGCGCCAGCAGCGACCCTGGGACAGGGACTGAAGCTTTCTTT. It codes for CASSDPGTGTEAFF.

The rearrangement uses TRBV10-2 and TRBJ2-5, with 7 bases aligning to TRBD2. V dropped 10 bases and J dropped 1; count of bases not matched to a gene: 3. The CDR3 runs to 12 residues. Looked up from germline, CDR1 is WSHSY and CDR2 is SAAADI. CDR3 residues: CATRGVQETQYF. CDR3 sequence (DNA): TGCGCCACCCGGGGGGTCCAAGAGACCCAGTACTTC.

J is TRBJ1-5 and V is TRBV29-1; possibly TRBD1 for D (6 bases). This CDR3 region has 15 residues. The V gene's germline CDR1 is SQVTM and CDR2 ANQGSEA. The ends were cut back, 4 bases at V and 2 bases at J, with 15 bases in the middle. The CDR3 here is CSVAAGDTGNQPQHF. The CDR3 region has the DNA TGCAGCGTTGCTGCAGGGGATACCGGCAATCAGCCCCAGCATTTT.

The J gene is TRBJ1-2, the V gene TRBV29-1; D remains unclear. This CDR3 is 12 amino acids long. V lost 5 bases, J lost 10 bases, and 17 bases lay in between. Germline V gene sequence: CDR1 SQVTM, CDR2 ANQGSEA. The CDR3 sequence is CSVSQTSPHYTF. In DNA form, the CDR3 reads TGCAGCGTTTCCCAGACAAGCCCTCACTACACCTTC.

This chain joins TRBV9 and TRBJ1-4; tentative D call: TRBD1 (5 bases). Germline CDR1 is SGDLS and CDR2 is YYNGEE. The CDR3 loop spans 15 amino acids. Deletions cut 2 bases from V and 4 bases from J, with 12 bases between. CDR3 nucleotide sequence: TGTGCCAGCAGCGTCTGGGTAGGGGTTAATGAAAAACTGTTTTTT. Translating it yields CASSVWVGVNEKLFF.

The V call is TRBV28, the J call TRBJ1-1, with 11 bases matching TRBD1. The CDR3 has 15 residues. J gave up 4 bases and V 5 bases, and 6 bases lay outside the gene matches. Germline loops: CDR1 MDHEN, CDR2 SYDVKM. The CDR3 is CASSNPGTGGTEAFF. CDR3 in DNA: TGTGCCAGCAGTAACCCCGGGACAGGGGGCACTGAAGCTTTCTTT.

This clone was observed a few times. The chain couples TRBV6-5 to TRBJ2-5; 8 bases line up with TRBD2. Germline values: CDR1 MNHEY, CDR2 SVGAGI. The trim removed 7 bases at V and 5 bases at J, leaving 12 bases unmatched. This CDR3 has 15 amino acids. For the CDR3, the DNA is TGTGCCAGCATCTCCGCAGCGGGGGCCGGGGAGACCCAGTACTTC. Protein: CASISAAGAGETQYF.

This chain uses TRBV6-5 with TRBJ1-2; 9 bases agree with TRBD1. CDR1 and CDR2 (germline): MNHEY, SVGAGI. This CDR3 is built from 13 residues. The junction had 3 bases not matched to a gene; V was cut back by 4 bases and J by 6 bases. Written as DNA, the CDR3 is TGTGCCAGCAGTTCCCGGGACAGGGATGGCTACACCTTC. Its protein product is CASSSRDRDGYTF.

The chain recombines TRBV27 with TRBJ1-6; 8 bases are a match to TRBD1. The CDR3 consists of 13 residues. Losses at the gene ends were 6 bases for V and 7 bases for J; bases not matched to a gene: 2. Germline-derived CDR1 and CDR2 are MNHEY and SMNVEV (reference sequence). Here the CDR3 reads CASSRDRNSPLHF. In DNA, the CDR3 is TGTGCCAGCAGCCGGGACAGGAATTCACCCCTCCACTTT.

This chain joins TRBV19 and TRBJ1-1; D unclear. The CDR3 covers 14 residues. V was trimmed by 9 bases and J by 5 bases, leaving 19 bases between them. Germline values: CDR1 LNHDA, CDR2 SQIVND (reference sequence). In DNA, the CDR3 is TGTGCCAGCGGGGTATTTGGGAGGAGAACTGAAGCTTTCTTT. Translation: CASGVFGRRTEAFF.

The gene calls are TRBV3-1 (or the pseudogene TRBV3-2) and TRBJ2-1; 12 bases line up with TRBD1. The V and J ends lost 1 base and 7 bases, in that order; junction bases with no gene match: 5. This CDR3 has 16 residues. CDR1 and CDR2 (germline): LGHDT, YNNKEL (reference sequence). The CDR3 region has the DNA TGTGCCAGCAGCCAAGCCCCGGGACAGGGGGCAAATGAGCAGTTCTTC. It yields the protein CASSQAPGQGANEQFF.

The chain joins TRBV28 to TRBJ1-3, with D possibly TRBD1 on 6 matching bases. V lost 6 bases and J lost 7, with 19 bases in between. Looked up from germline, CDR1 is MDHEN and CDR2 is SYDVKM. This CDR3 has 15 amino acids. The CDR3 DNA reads TGTGCCAGCAGATCTCCCGGGGGGGGCTCGAACACCATATATTTT. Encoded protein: CASRSPGGGSNTIYF.

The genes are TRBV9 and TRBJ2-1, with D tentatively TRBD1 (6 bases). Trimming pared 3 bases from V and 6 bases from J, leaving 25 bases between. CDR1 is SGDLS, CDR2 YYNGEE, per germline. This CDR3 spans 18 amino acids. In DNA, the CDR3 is TGTGCCAGCAGCGCAGAGCCCTCAGGGGTGGGGGCCATCAATGAGCAGTTCTTC. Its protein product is CASSAEPSGVGAINEQFF.

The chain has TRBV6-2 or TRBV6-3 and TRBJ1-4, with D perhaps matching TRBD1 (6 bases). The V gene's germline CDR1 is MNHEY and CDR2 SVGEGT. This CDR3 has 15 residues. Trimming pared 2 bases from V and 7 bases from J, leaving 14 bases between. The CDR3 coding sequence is TGTGCCAGCAGTTACGCGGACAGCGGATTTGAAAAACTGTTTTTT. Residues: CASSYADSGFEKLFF.

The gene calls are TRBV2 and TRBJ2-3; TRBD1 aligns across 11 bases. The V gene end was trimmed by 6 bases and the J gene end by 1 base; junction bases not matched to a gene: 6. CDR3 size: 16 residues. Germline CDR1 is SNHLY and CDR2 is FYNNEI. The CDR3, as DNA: TGTGCCAGCAGAATAGGACAGGGGGCCGGCACAGATACGCAGTATTTT. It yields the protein CASRIGQGAGTDTQYF.

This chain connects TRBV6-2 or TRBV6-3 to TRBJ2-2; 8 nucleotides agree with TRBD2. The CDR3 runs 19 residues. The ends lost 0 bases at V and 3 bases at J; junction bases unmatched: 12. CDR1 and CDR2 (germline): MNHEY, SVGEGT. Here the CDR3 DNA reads TGTGCCAGCAGTTACTCGAATCCAACGGGGGGGCGGTACACCGGGGAGCTGTTTTTT. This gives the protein CASSYSNPTGGRYTGELFF.

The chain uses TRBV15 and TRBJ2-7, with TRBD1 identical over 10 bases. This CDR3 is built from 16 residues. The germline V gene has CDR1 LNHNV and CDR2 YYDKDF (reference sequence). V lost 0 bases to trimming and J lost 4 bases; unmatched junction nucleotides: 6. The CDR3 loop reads CATSRDTRTGGYEQYF. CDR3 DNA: TGTGCCACCAGCAGAGATACAAGGACAGGGGGGTACGAGCAGTACTTC.

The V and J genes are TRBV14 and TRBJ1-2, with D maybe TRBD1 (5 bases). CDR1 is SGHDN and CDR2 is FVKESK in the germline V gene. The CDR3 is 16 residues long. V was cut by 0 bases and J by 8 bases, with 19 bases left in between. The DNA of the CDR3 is TGTGCCAGCAGCCAAGAAGGTTTTTGGCAGGGCTTCGGCTACACCTTC. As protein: CASSQEGFWQGFGYTF. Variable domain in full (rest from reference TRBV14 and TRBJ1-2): EAGVTQFPSHSVIEKGQTVTLRCDPISGHDNLYWYRRVMGKEIKFLLHFVKESKQDESGMPNNRFLAERTGGTYSTLKVQPAELEDSGVYFCASSQEGFWQGFGYTFGSGTRLTVV.

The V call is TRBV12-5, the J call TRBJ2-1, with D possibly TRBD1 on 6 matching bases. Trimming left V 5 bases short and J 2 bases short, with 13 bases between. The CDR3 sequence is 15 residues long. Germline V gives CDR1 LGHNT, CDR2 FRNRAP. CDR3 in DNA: TGTGCTAGTGGTCGCAAAAGGGGGACCTACAATGAGCAGTTCTTC. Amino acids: CASGRKRGTYNEQFF.

The CDR3 region has the DNA TGTGCCAGTAGTCCGGACAGGGGGCGCAATCAGCCCCAGCATTTT. It yields the protein CASSPDRGRNQPQHF. V usage is TRBV19 and J usage is TRBJ1-5; 11 bases map to TRBD1. Trimming took 5 bases from V and 2 from J; bases not matched to a gene: 2. The CDR3 is made up of 15 amino acids. In germline, CDR1 is LNHDA, CDR2 SQIVND (reference sequence).

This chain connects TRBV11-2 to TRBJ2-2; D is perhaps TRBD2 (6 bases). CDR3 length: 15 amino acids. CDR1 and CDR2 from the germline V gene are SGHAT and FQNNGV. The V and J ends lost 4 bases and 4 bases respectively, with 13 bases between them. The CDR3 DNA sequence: TGTGCCAGCAGCTCGTCCGGGACTTCCACCGGGGAGCTGTTTTTT. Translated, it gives CASSSSGTSTGELFF.

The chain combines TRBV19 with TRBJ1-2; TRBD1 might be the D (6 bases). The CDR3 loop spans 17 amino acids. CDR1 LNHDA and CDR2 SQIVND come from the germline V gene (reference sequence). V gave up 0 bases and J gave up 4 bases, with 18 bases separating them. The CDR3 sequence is CASSIDPSFGTTYGYTF. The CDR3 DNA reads TGTGCCAGTAGTATAGATCCCAGTTTCGGGACAACCTATGGCTACACCTTC.